Below are 21 T cell receptor beta chains sequenced from a single sample in a study of regulatory T cells in long-lasting Graves disease. Combining iRepertoire HTBI primers with Arm-PCR of CDR3 regions, the authors built TCR beta libraries. TCRdb ran MiXCR on the multiplex PCR reads and lists one entry per CDR3 protein. The sample carries some 500,000 distinct CDR3 sequences, about 15% recorded once. As for time point: newly diagnosed GD, antithyroid drugs for less than 3 months. With RNA extracted from PBMCs as input, the TCR library was made. Separately, the same data were catalogued under a study of T cells in Graves' hyperthyroidism and ophthalmopathy.

Sequencing was performed on peripheral blood mononuclear cells (PBMCs), taken at new diagnosis, from a patient treated with antithyroid drugs. Every receptor here comes from a woman aged 35 to 60 with Graves disease.

This clonotype was seen more than once but under ten times. CDR3 nucleotides: TGCAGTGCTAGAATCGGGGGTGCAGGAGCCGGGGAGCTGTTTTTT. This encodes CSARIGGAGAGELFF. This sequence joins TRBV20-1 and TRBJ2-2; a possible D gene is TRBD2 (6 bases). V lost 2 bases and J 6 bases, leaving 16 bases between the germline ends. Germline-derived CDR1 and CDR2 are DFQATT and SNEGSKA (reference sequence). This CDR3 has 15 amino acids.

V is TRBV9 and J is TRBJ2-3; 8 bases are a match to TRBD2. Germline CDR1 reads SGDLS; CDR2 reads YYNGEE. This CDR3 has 16 residues. V shed 0 bases, J shed 2 bases, and the junction held 5 bases outside the gene matches. CDR3 sequence reads: CASSVVGSGATDTQYF. The CDR3 DNA follows: TGTGCCAGCAGCGTAGTGGGTAGCGGGGCCACAGATACGCAGTATTTT.

This clonotype occurred a few times. V is TRBV6-2 or TRBV6-3 and J is TRBJ2-2; TRBD1 is a possible D gene (5 bases). Germline CDR1 reads MNHEY; CDR2 reads SVGEGT. The CDR3 sequence is 14 residues long. Trimming removed 2 bases from V and 6 bases from J, with 10 bases in between. The CDR3 bases are TGTGCCAGCAGTTACAGGGGTCCACCCGGGGAGCTGTTTTTT. This codes for CASSYRGPPGELFF.

This clonotype was found a few times. This chain connects TRBV6-1 to TRBJ1-1; D is uncertain. The germline gives CDR1 MNHNS, CDR2 SASEGT. Deletions cut 7 bases from V and 0 bases from J, with 12 bases between. This CDR3 is 14 amino acids long. The CDR3, as DNA: TGTGCCAGCACCGATAGGCACTTGAACACTGAAGCTTTCTTT. Translation: CASTDRHLNTEAFF.

The chain carries TRBV20-1 and TRBJ2-3; D is ambiguous. CDR3 length equals 14 residues. Germline V gene data show CDR1 as DFQATT and CDR2 as SNEGSKA (reference sequence). V was cut by 4 bases and J by 4 bases, with 15 bases left in between. Written as DNA, the CDR3 is TGCAGTGCTACCGGCACCGGCCACCCAGATACGCAGTATTTT. It specifies CSATGTGHPDTQYF.

Ten or more counts support this clonotype. The V gene is TRBV2, the J gene TRBJ2-7; no clear D. This CDR3 has 14 amino acids. The germline gives CDR1 SNHLY, CDR2 FYNNEI. The V gene lost 6 bases and the J gene lost 2 bases, with 14 bases spanning the gap. The CDR3 region has the DNA TGTGCCAGCAGCTCCCTAGATCCGGCCTACGAGCAGTACTTC. Translation gives CASSSLDPAYEQYF.

Only a few counts were recorded for this clonotype. V gene TRBV28 combines with J gene TRBJ2-4; the D gene is possibly TRBD1 (5 bases). Deletions cut 8 bases from V and 2 bases from J, with 7 bases between. There are 12 residues in the CDR3. CDR1 MDHEN and CDR2 SYDVKM come from the germline V gene. For the CDR3, the DNA is TGTGCCAGCCAGGGTTCCAAAAACATTCAGTACTTC. Protein: CASQGSKNIQYF.

This clonotype has a count of ten or more. This chain connects TRBV6-1 to TRBJ1-1; no firm D call. CDR3 length: 13 amino acids. V lost 8 bases and J 0 bases, leaving 10 bases between the germline ends. CDR1 and CDR2 from the germline V gene are MNHNS and SASEGT. The CDR3 sequence: CASERYMNTEAFF. DNA for the CDR3: TGTGCCAGCGAGCGGTACATGAACACTGAAGCTTTCTTT.

This clonotype was seen many times. The V call is TRBV5-4, the J call TRBJ1-1; no clear D gene. The germline V and J ends were trimmed by 1 base and 1 base, with 8 bases remaining between them. CDR1 and CDR2 from the germline V gene are SGHNT and YYREEE (reference sequence). This CDR3 region has 14 residues. The CDR3 protein is CASSLMVGNTEAFF. The CDR3 DNA reads TGTGCCAGCAGCTTGATGGTTGGGAACACTGAAGCTTTCTTT.

Notes on this clonotype: An end of the junction does not agree with germline; a read error may underlie this. The rearrangement uses TRBV12-5 and TRBJ2-1; D remains unclear. This CDR3 has 19 amino acids. Germline V gene data show CDR1 as LGHNT and CDR2 as FRNRAP. The CDR3 DNA reads as TGTGCTAGTGGTTTGGTACTTCTCATGGGTACCTCCTCCGACAATGAGCAGTTCTTC. Its translation is CASGLVLLMGTSSDNEQFF.

The sample holds many counts of this clonotype. The chain joins TRBV11-1 to TRBJ1-1; 10 positions agree with TRBD1. The V segment lost 5 bases and the J segment 0 bases; nucleotides outside the gene matches: 6. This CDR3 has 16 residues. Germline V gene data show CDR1 as SGHAT and CDR2 as FQDESV (reference sequence). The CDR3 is CASSPGQGVMNTEAFF. The CDR3 region has the DNA TGTGCCAGCAGCCCTGGACAGGGGGTAATGAACACTGAAGCTTTCTTT.

The chain links TRBV9 to TRBJ2-5; perhaps TRBD1 as D (6 bases). Germline V gives CDR1 SGDLS, CDR2 YYNGEE. CDR3 length equals 14 residues. V lost 3 bases, J lost 4 bases, and 13 bases lay in between. The CDR3 protein is CASSGTVGAETQYF. For the CDR3, the DNA is TGTGCCAGCAGCGGGACAGTGGGGGCAGAGACCCAGTACTTC.

In this sample, this clonotype turned up many times. The V and J genes are TRBV3-1 and TRBJ1-5; 8 nucleotides match TRBD1. V lost 0 bases to trimming and J lost 4 bases; unmatched junction nucleotides: 2. The CDR3 consists of 15 residues. Germline values: CDR1 LGHDT, CDR2 YNNKEL (reference sequence). The CDR3 here is CASSQDWTGNQPQHF. The CDR3, as DNA: TGTGCCAGCAGCCAAGACTGGACAGGGAATCAGCCCCAGCATTTT.

This clonotype has a handful of counts. The chain has TRBV10-3 and TRBJ1-2; no reliable D call. Germline V gives CDR1 ENHRY, CDR2 SYGVKD. The CDR3 runs to 13 residues. V was shortened by 6 bases and J by 8 bases, with 16 bases between the two germline ends. The CDR3 bases are TGTGCCATCAGGGGCGACTTGTCATCGGGCTACACCTTC. Protein: CAIRGDLSSGYTF.

The V call is TRBV7-3, the J call TRBJ2-2, with 11 bases lining up with TRBD2. Trimming took 5 bases from V and 6 from J; bases not matched to a gene: 5. The CDR3 sequence is 15 residues long. Germline CDR1 SGHTA, CDR2 FQGTGA. The CDR3 here is CASSKTSGKAGELFF. Here the CDR3 DNA reads TGTGCCAGCAGCAAGACTAGCGGGAAGGCCGGGGAGCTGTTTTTT. Looking up the rest from reference TRBV7-3 and TRBJ2-2 gives the full variable domain: GAGVSQTPSNKVTEKGKYVELRCDPISGHTALYWYRQSLGQGPEFLIYFQGTGAADDSGLPNDRFFAVRPEGSVSTLKIQRTERGDSAVYLCASSKTSGKAGELFFGEGSRLTVL.

This clonotype was picked up many times. The rearrangement joins TRBV18 to TRBJ2-7, with 7 bases fitting TRBD1. CDR1 and CDR2 from the germline V gene are KGHSH and LQKENI. The length of the CDR3 is 14 residues. V lost 8 bases to trimming and J lost 1 base; unmatched junction nucleotides: 8. Here the CDR3 reads CASSPRDRSYEQYF. Here the CDR3 DNA reads TGTGCCAGCAGCCCCCGGGACAGATCCTACGAGCAGTACTTC.

Concerning this clonotype itself: A much larger clone lies a single base off, so this may be a read error. This chain links TRBV6-1 with TRBJ2-2; D ambiguous. This CDR3 spans 12 amino acids. V was pared by 7 bases and J by 1 base, with 4 bases between. Germline CDR1 and CDR2: MNHNS and SASEGT. As DNA, the CDR3 is TGTGCCAGCATTGAGAACACCGGGGAGCTGTTTTTT. It is translated as CASIENTGELFF.

This clonotype was observed many times. Written as DNA, the CDR3 is TGCGCCAGCAGCCAAGACAGGGGTGAAGATACGCAGTATTTT. Translating gives CASSQDRGEDTQYF. The chain joins TRBV5-1 to TRBJ2-3, with 8 bases fitting TRBD1. In germline, CDR1 is SGHRS, CDR2 YFSETQ. V dropped 4 bases and J dropped 5; count of bases not matched to a gene: 6. CDR3 length equals 14 residues.

V gene TRBV28 combines with J gene TRBJ2-3; D is unresolved. Germline lookup yields CDR1 MDHEN and CDR2 SYDVKM. V was trimmed by 9 bases and J by 2 bases, leaving 9 bases between them. This CDR3 region has 12 residues. Here the CDR3 DNA reads TGTGCCAGTCAGGAGACCACAGATACGCAGTATTTT. Translated: CASQETTDTQYF.

The sample holds many counts of this clonotype. V and J are TRBV28 and TRBJ2-1; D is perhaps TRBD2 (6 bases). Germline V gives CDR1 MDHEN, CDR2 SYDVKM. The CDR3 loop spans 15 amino acids. The V and J ends lost 4 bases and 8 bases respectively, with 18 bases between them. The CDR3 is CASSSHSGPMDEQFF. The DNA of the CDR3 is TGTGCCAGCAGTTCCCATAGCGGTCCGATGGATGAGCAGTTCTTC.

Regarding this clonotype: A much larger clone sits a single nucleotide away, making a read error possible. The chain carries TRBV28 and TRBJ2-2; TRBD1 is a possible D gene (6 bases). CDR1 MDHEN and CDR2 SYDVKM come from the germline V gene. The length of the CDR3 is 14 residues. The CDR3: CANSLTGSTGELFF. CDR3 DNA sequence: TGTGCCAACAGTCTCACAGGGTCGACCGGGGAGCTGTTTTTT.